This entry lists 24 T cell receptor beta chains sequenced from one sample in a study of molecular identifiers for immune sequencing clone quantification. One entry per CDR3 protein results from TCRdb running MiXCR on the PCR reads. The table has hundreds of thousands of distinct CDR3 sequences, 20% to 25% seen once. Sequencing used naive CD8+ T cells from blood, with Jurkat cell RNA spiked in. The subset denotes: FACS-sorted CD8+CD4-CCR7+CD45RA+ naive T cells. Receptors originate from a human donor in good health. Some libraries in this study had Jurkat cell RNA spiked in.

This clonotype was found many times. The chain employs TRBV5-8 and TRBJ2-6; D remains unclear. Germline assignment: CDR1 SGHTS and CDR2 YDEGEE. This CDR3 region has 13 residues. V lost 0 bases, J lost 6 bases, and 4 bases lay in between. DNA for the CDR3: TGTGCCAGCAGCTTGGGGCCGGCCAACGTCCTGACTTTC. Translated, it gives CASSLGPANVLTF.

This clonotype was detected many times. The chain links TRBV16 to TRBJ2-3; no clear D. The CDR3 runs 13 residues. The V gene lost 7 bases and the J gene lost 4 bases, with 12 bases spanning the gap. Germline V gene data show CDR1 as KGHSY and CDR2 as FQNENV. CDR3 loop: CASMSANSDTQYF. CDR3 coding DNA: TGTGCCAGCATGAGCGCGAACTCAGATACGCAGTATTTT.

This clonotype has a count of ten or more. The chain has TRBV24-1 and TRBJ2-1; 10 nucleotides agree with TRBD2. The ends lost 0 bases at V and 4 bases at J; junction bases unmatched: 8. CDR1 KGHDR and CDR2 SFDVKD come from the germline V gene. The CDR3 length is 18 residues. Written as DNA, the CDR3 is TGTGCCACCAGTGATTTGCCGCGGACTAGCGGCCTTTACAATGAGCAGTTCTTC. Its translation is CATSDLPRTSGLYNEQFF.

The sample holds many counts of this clonotype. V and J are TRBV20-1 and TRBJ2-1; D gene ambiguous. V was shortened by 6 bases and J by 9 bases, with 12 bases between the two germline ends. This CDR3 contains 11 residues. Germline CDR1 is DFQATT and CDR2 is SNEGSKA (reference sequence). The chain's CDR3 is CSASIASEQFF. In nucleotides, the CDR3 is TGCAGTGCCTCAATAGCCAGTGAGCAGTTCTTC.

In its sample, this clonotype was seen many times. This chain links TRBV14 with TRBJ1-1; D gene uncertain. V dropped 0 bases and J dropped 4 bases, with 18 bases sitting between them. The germline gives CDR1 SGHDN, CDR2 FVKESK. This CDR3 region has 17 residues. CDR3 loop: CASSQDQVNLGVTEAFF. DNA for the CDR3: TGTGCCAGCAGCCAAGATCAGGTAAACTTGGGCGTCACTGAAGCTTTCTTT.

This clonotype was recorded many times. DNA of the CDR3: TGTGCCAGCAGGGTTTTCAATGAGCAGTTCTTC. Protein sequence: CASRVFNEQFF. The chain combines TRBV7-9 with TRBJ2-1; D gene unclear. This CDR3 has 11 residues. Germline lookup yields CDR1 SEHNR and CDR2 FQNEAQ (reference sequence). Trimming left V 6 bases short and J 6 bases short, with 6 bases between.

The chain uses TRBV20-1 and TRBJ1-4; D gene uncertain. Germline CDR1 DFQATT, CDR2 SNEGSKA (reference sequence). V gave up 5 bases and J gave up 0 bases, with 19 bases separating them. The CDR3 is made up of 17 amino acids. As DNA, the CDR3 is TGCAGTGCTCGGTCGAGGGAATCCGGTGCAACTAATGAAAAACTGTTTTTT. This sequence encodes CSARSRESGATNEKLFF.

This clonotype occurred many times. V gene TRBV20-1 combines with J gene TRBJ2-2; a weak D match, TRBD2 (6 bases). Deletions cut 0 bases from V and 1 base from J, with 9 bases between. Germline CDR1 and CDR2: DFQATT and SNEGSKA (reference sequence). The CDR3 totals 15 residues. The CDR3 DNA follows: TGCAGTGCTAGAGATTGGCGGGAGAACACCGGGGAGCTGTTTTTT. It encodes CSARDWRENTGELFF.

This chain uses TRBV18 with TRBJ1-1; the match to TRBD1 covers 7 bases. The V and J ends lost 0 bases and 8 bases, in that order; junction bases with no gene match: 9. Germline lookup yields CDR1 KGHSH and CDR2 LQKENI. There are 15 residues in the CDR3. The CDR3: CASSPPLDRRGEAFF. Written as DNA, the CDR3 is TGTGCCAGCTCACCACCCCTGGACCGCAGGGGGGAAGCTTTCTTT.

In its sample, this clonotype was seen many times. This rearrangement joins TRBV4-1 to TRBJ2-5; no firm D call. The CDR3 loop spans 15 amino acids. Germline loops: CDR1 MGHRA, CDR2 YSYEKL. Trimming left V 0 bases short and J 3 bases short, with 11 bases between. In nucleotides, the CDR3 is TGCGCCAGCAGCCAAGAAGGGCCTGCGGAAGAGACCCAGTACTTC. Its protein product is CASSQEGPAEETQYF.

This clonotype was seen at least ten times. The chain links TRBV14 to TRBJ1-1; D is undetermined. Trimming stripped 3 bases from V and 4 bases from J, with 15 bases between. Germline CDR1 is SGHDN and CDR2 is FVKESK. The CDR3 totals 15 residues. CDR3 coding DNA: TGTGCCAGCAGCCACCTAGGGTTGACGGGCACTGAAGCTTTCTTT. It specifies CASSHLGLTGTEAFF.

This clonotype was counted only a few times. CDR3 amino acids: CASSEPGAQPQHF. CDR3 DNA: TGTGCCAGTAGTGAACCAGGGGCTCAGCCCCAGCATTTT. J is TRBJ1-5 and V is TRBV19; a weak D match, TRBD1 (6 bases). CDR1 is LNHDA and CDR2 is SQIVND in the germline V gene (reference sequence). The length of the CDR3 is 13 residues. Trimming removed 5 bases at V and 6 bases at J, with 11 bases between.

This clonotype came up many times. The rearrangement links TRBV7-6 to TRBJ2-5, with D unclear. The CDR3 runs to 14 residues. V was cut by 0 bases and J by 1 base, with 6 bases left in between. Germline V gene data show CDR1 as SGHVS and CDR2 as FNYEAQ. The CDR3 coding sequence is TGTGCCAGCAGCTTAGCTGAGATCCAAGAGACCCAGTACTTC. It codes for CASSLAEIQETQYF. The full variable domain, in which reference TRBV7-6 and TRBJ2-5 provide the parts outside the CDR3, is GAGVSQSPRYKVTKRGQDVALRCDPISGHVSLYWYRQALGQGPEFLTYFNYEAQQDKSGLPNDRFSAERPEGSISTLTIQRTEQRDSAMYRCASSLAEIQETQYFGPGTRLLVL.

This clonotype was counted ten times or more. This chain connects TRBV2 to TRBJ2-5, with D perhaps matching TRBD1 or TRBD2 (5 bases each). Trimming removed 1 base from V and 5 bases from J, with 17 bases in between. The germline V gene encodes CDR1 SNHLY and CDR2 FYNNEI. The CDR3 contains 16 residues. CDR3 in DNA: TGTGCCAGCAGTGAAGGAGGGGTTTACCTCTTGGAGACCCAGTACTTC. Its translation is CASSEGGVYLLETQYF.

The rearrangement links TRBV7-6 to TRBJ2-3; D not resolved. The V gene lost 1 base and the J gene lost 6 bases, with 11 bases spanning the gap. The CDR3 has 14 residues. The germline V gene has CDR1 SGHVS and CDR2 FNYEAQ. CDR3 protein: CASSLVGPRDTQYF. In nucleotides, the CDR3 is TGTGCCAGCAGCTTAGTAGGTCCCAGGGATACGCAGTATTTT.

This clonotype was found many times. The rearrangement links TRBV20-1 to TRBJ2-5; TRBD2 aligns across 10 bases. V dropped 0 bases and J dropped 3; count of bases not matched to a gene: 10. The CDR3 is 17 residues long. CDR1 is DFQATT, CDR2 SNEGSKA, per germline (reference sequence). CDR3 sequence reads: CSARDHNSGGSEETQYF. The CDR3 DNA is TGCAGTGCTAGAGATCACAATAGCGGGGGGTCAGAAGAGACCCAGTACTTC.

This clonotype has at least ten counts. This chain links TRBV7-9 with TRBJ1-6; TRBD1 is a possible D gene (5 bases). The CDR3 covers 15 residues. Trimming shortened V by 0 bases and J by 9 bases, and 12 bases separated the two germline ends. Germline loops: CDR1 SEHNR, CDR2 FQNEAQ (reference sequence). This CDR3 is CASSLAQGASSPLHF. The CDR3, as DNA: TGTGCCAGCAGCTTAGCCCAGGGTGCAAGTTCACCCCTCCACTTT.

The table lists this clonotype with many counts. The chain employs TRBV7-9 and TRBJ2-2; no firm D call. The CDR3 consists of 13 residues. Trimming shortened V by 7 bases and J by 3 bases, and 9 bases separated the two germline ends. From germline, CDR1 is SEHNR and CDR2 FQNEAQ (reference sequence). DNA of the CDR3: TGTGCCAGCACCCACCTGCACACCGGGGAGCTGTTTTTT. Protein product: CASTHLHTGELFF.

This clonotype was detected ten times or more. The V and J genes are TRBV2 and TRBJ2-5, with D possibly matching TRBD2 (5 bases). CDR1 SNHLY and CDR2 FYNNEI come from the germline V gene. The CDR3 contains 14 residues. Trimming cost V 2 bases and J 4 bases, with 11 bases left between them. This chain's CDR3 is CASSENGVPETQYF. CDR3 in DNA: TGTGCCAGCAGTGAAAACGGGGTACCAGAGACCCAGTACTTC.

This clonotype was recorded at least ten times. The chain has TRBV29-1 and TRBJ2-2; D is unclear. V dropped 4 bases and J dropped 1 base, with 13 bases sitting between them. This CDR3 has 15 residues. Per germline, CDR1 SQVTM and CDR2 ANQGSEA. CDR3 sequence reads: CSVADPRKNTGELFF. CDR3 nucleotides: TGCAGCGTTGCGGATCCACGTAAGAACACCGGGGAGCTGTTTTTT.

V gene TRBV29-1 combines with J gene TRBJ2-3; 9 bases map to TRBD1. J lost 4 bases, V lost 7 bases, and 12 bases had no gene match. CDR1 SQVTM and CDR2 ANQGSEA come from the germline V gene. This CDR3 region has 15 residues. CDR3 amino acids: CSADLRDRVADTQYF. DNA of the CDR3: TGCAGCGCAGACCTACGGGACAGGGTCGCAGATACGCAGTATTTT.

This clonotype was detected a few times. The V gene is TRBV20-1, the J gene TRBJ2-7, with a weak D call TRBD2 (5 bases). The ends were cut back, 0 bases at V and 2 bases at J, with 17 bases in the middle. The CDR3 is 16 residues long. Germline values: CDR1 DFQATT, CDR2 SNEGSKA (reference sequence). CDR3 nucleotides: TGCAGTGCTAGAGATCCCGGACTTCACGGGGCCTACGAGCAGTACTTC. This translates into CSARDPGLHGAYEQYF.

This clonotype has a count of ten or more. V gene TRBV4-1 combines with J gene TRBJ2-7; D is possibly TRBD1 or TRBD2 (5 bases each). Germline V lookup: CDR1 MGHRA, CDR2 YSYEKL. The CDR3 covers 13 residues. Trimming removed 0 bases from V and 7 bases from J, with 10 bases in between. The DNA of the CDR3 is TGCGCCAGCAGCCAAGAGGGGGTCCGTGAGCAGTACTTC. Amino acid sequence: CASSQEGVREQYF.

This clonotype appeared once. A single base separates this from a much larger clone, so it may be a read error. The chain couples TRBV20-1 to TRBJ2-1, with 7 bases identical to TRBD2. The CDR3 extends over 17 amino acids. Losses at the gene ends were 0 bases for V and 8 bases for J; bases not matched to a gene: 16. The germline gives CDR1 DFQATT, CDR2 SNEGSKA (reference sequence). For the CDR3, the DNA is TGCAGTGCTAGAGAAGAACTAGCGAACCCAATAGTGGATGAGCAGTTCTTC. It specifies CSAREELANPIVDEQFF.